The 9 T cell receptor beta chains in this list originate from one sample, sequenced in a study of shared clonotypes between healthy human individuals. Clones were sequenced by immunoSEQ multiplex PCR, and TCRdb holds only the in-frame ones, with some missing. Among millions of clones, 95% were seen once, and the ten largest hold around 0.13%. The sequenced sample was naive CD4+ T cells sorted from blood. The subset here: CD45RA+ positively selected. These receptor sequences come from a man between 18 and 35 years old in good health.

CDR3 bases: TGTGCCAGCAGTTTATCGAAGTCATCTGGGGCGCAGTACTTC. Translated: CASSLSKSSGAQYF. The chain joins TRBV27 to TRBJ2-7, with D possibly matching TRBD1 (5 bases). V was clipped by 0 bases and J by 9 bases, with 15 bases between them. Germline V lookup: CDR1 MNHEY, CDR2 SMNVEV (reference sequence). The CDR3 covers 14 residues.

The rearrangement uses TRBV7-3 and TRBJ1-1; possible D gene TRBD1, 6 bases. The CDR3 runs 15 residues. Per the germline V gene, CDR1 is SGHTA and CDR2 is FQGTGA. The V and J ends lost 9 bases and 6 bases respectively, with 23 bases between them. The CDR3: CASSPGGLLAPEAFF. CDR3 nucleotides: TGTGCCAGTTCTCCCGGGGGCCTCCTGGCCCCTGAAGCTTTCTTT.

The chain joins TRBV7-2 to TRBJ2-2; 8 bases match TRBD1. The germline gives CDR1 SGHTA, CDR2 FQGNSA. The CDR3 has 17 amino acids. The J segment lost 6 bases and the V segment lost 3 bases, leaving 12 bases of the junction unmatched. The CDR3 loop is CASSFGQGGLTSGELFF. The CDR3 bases are TGTGCCAGCAGCTTCGGACAGGGTGGACTTACGTCCGGGGAGCTGTTTTTT. Full variable domain (rest looked up from reference TRBV7-2 and TRBJ2-2): GAGVSQSPSNKVTEKGKDVELRCDPISGHTALYWYRQSLGQGLEFLIYFQGNSAPDKSGLPSDRFSAERTGGSVSTLTIQRTQQEDSAVYLCASSFGQGGLTSGELFFGEGSRLTVL.

The rearrangement links TRBV10-3 to TRBJ1-1, with 8 bases aligning to TRBD1. Germline V CDR1 and CDR2: ENHRY, SYGVKD. V gave up 6 bases and J gave up 3 bases; unmatched junction bases: 6. This CDR3 is 14 amino acids long. The CDR3 region has the DNA TGTGCCATCAGCAAGACAGGGGACGACACTGAAGCTTTCTTT. Translating gives CAISKTGDDTEAFF.

The chain recombines TRBV27 with TRBJ2-7; 8 bases fit TRBD1. CDR1 is MNHEY and CDR2 is SMNVEV in the germline V gene (reference sequence). This CDR3 region has 17 residues. The V and J ends lost 5 bases and 1 base, in that order; junction bases with no gene match: 13. The DNA of the CDR3 is TGTGCCAGCAGTAAGTCCCGGGACAGGAAAGGTTCCTACGAGCAGTACTTC. Translation: CASSKSRDRKGSYEQYF.

The chain carries TRBV29-1 and TRBJ2-5; TRBD2 matches 7 bases. Unmatched junction bases numbered 5, after V lost 5 bases and J lost 5 bases. Germline-derived CDR1 and CDR2 are SQVTM and ANQGSEA. CDR3 length: 12 residues. CDR3 coding DNA: TGCAGCGTTCAGCGGGATCGGGAGACCCAGTACTTC. Protein sequence: CSVQRDRETQYF.

Comments on this clone: Other DNA sequences in this specimen translate into the identical CDR3. The chain is built from TRBV7-2 and TRBJ2-7; D is uncertain. CDR3 length equals 13 residues. Trimming took 1 base from V and 2 from J, leaving 6 bases between them. CDR1 is SGHTA and CDR2 is FQGNSA in the germline V gene. CDR3 DNA sequence: TGTGCCAGCAGCTTAGAGCGACCCTACGAGCAGTACTTC. It translates to CASSLERPYEQYF.

The chain carries TRBV10-2 and TRBJ2-7, with D possibly being TRBD1 (5 bases). V shed 3 bases and J shed 0 bases, with 6 bases lying between them. Germline-derived CDR1 and CDR2 are WSHSY and SAAADI. The CDR3 has 13 amino acids. The CDR3 sequence is CASSDRVSYEQYF. The CDR3 bases are TGCGCCAGCAGTGACAGGGTCTCCTACGAGCAGTACTTC.

The J gene is TRBJ1-6, the V gene TRBV30; 7 positions agree with TRBD1. Germline V gene sequence: CDR1 GTSNPN, CDR2 SVGIG (reference sequence). The CDR3 extends over 18 amino acids. V lost 0 bases, J lost 6 bases, and 14 bases stayed unmatched. DNA of the CDR3: TGTGCCTGGAGTGTAGACAGGGTGCCCGTATTCTTTAATTCACCCCTCCACTTT. Amino acids: CAWSVDRVPVFFNSPLHF.